This T cell receptor (beta chain) came from a study of blood T cell repertoires in COVID-19. TCRdb's table, derived via immunoSEQ multiplex PCR, lists solely in-frame clones and lacks some. The sample has under 250,000 clones; roughly 85% are singletons. The CDR3 runs 14 residues. The V segment lost 0 bases and the J segment 9 bases; nucleotides outside the gene matches: 2. Germline loops: CDR1 SGHRS, CDR2 YFSETQ. This sequence was found in a woman between 45 and 65 years old with acute COVID-19. Material: PBMCs or T cells enriched from blood (not recorded which). V usage is TRBV5-1 and J usage is TRBJ1-6, with 8 nucleotides matching TRBD1. CDR3 in amino acids: CASSLDRGTSPLHF. The CDR3 nucleotides are TGCGCCAGCAGCTTGGACAGGGGGACTTCACCCCTCCACTTT.